The next 7 T cell receptor beta chains were all read from a single sample in a study of shared clonotypes between healthy human individuals. Produced via immunoSEQ multiplex PCR; TCRdb's table is partial and in-frame only. This sample yields roughly 520,000 clones, of which roughly 95% are seen a single time; approximately 0.06% belongs to the top ten. The sequenced sample was naive CD4+ T cells sorted from blood. Indicated subset: CD45RA+ positively selected. These receptor sequences come from a woman in her 30s in good health.

The V and J genes are TRBV28 and TRBJ2-2; D is possibly TRBD1 (6 bases). V was cut by 9 bases and J by 2 bases, with 13 bases left in between. Germline V gene data show CDR1 as MDHEN and CDR2 as SYDVKM. The CDR3 loop spans 14 amino acids. CDR3 in DNA: TGTGCCAGTCTGACGGGACAAAACACCGGGGAGCTGTTTTTT. Residues: CASLTGQNTGELFF.

CDR3 sequence reads: CASSGPPRGNTEAFF. The CDR3 DNA reads as TGTGCCAGTTCCGGGCCTCCCCGGGGGAACACTGAAGCTTTCTTT. The chain has TRBV25-1 and TRBJ1-1; no clear D gene. From germline, CDR1 is MGHDK and CDR2 SYGVNS. The CDR3 spans 15 residues. The V end lost 9 bases, the J end lost 1 base, and 18 bases lay between the germline ends.

The gene calls are TRBV9 and TRBJ1-3; 7 bases align to TRBD1. Germline lookup yields CDR1 SGDLS and CDR2 YYNGEE. The CDR3 contains 15 residues. Germline trimming cut 4 bases from V and 3 bases from J; bases unmatched to any gene: 7. The CDR3 DNA follows: TGTGCCAGCAGCCCTCGGGGGACAGTTGGAAACACCATATATTTT. This translates into CASSPRGTVGNTIYF.

CDR3 sequence (DNA): TGCGCCAGCAGCCACCACAGGGTTAACGGAAGCTCCTACAATGAGCAGTTCTTC. It is translated as CASSHHRVNGSSYNEQFF. The V call is TRBV4-1, the J call TRBJ2-1, with D perhaps TRBD1 (6 bases). CDR1 and CDR2 from the germline V gene are MGHRA and YSYEKL. The V end lost 3 bases, the J end lost 0 bases, and 18 bases lay between the germline ends. This CDR3 spans 18 amino acids.

This rearrangement joins TRBV28 to TRBJ2-7, with 11 nucleotides matching TRBD2. The CDR3 extends over 14 amino acids. CDR1 and CDR2 (germline): MDHEN, SYDVKM. V dropped 8 bases and J dropped 2; count of bases not matched to a gene: 5. The CDR3 sequence: CASCLSGRAYEQYF. The CDR3 nucleotides are TGTGCCAGCTGTCTTAGCGGGAGGGCCTACGAGCAGTACTTC.

The chain links TRBV5-5 to TRBJ2-7, with TRBD1 as a possible D gene (6 bases). V was trimmed by 1 base and J by 4 bases, leaving 12 bases between them. The CDR3 covers 14 residues. Germline V gene sequence: CDR1 SGHKS, CDR2 YYEKEE (reference sequence). The CDR3 nucleotides read TGTGCCAGCAGCTTGATCCAGGGGCCTTACGAGCAGTACTTC. As protein: CASSLIQGPYEQYF.

This clone was observed a few times. This CDR3 is CASSAQRGYGYTF. CDR3 DNA: TGTGCCAGCAGTGCCCAAAGGGGATATGGCTACACCTTC. V and J are TRBV28 and TRBJ1-2; TRBD1 might be the D (5 bases). The germline CDR1 and CDR2 sequences are MDHEN and SYDVKM. This CDR3 region has 13 residues. Trimming stripped 5 bases from V and 5 bases from J, with 12 bases between.